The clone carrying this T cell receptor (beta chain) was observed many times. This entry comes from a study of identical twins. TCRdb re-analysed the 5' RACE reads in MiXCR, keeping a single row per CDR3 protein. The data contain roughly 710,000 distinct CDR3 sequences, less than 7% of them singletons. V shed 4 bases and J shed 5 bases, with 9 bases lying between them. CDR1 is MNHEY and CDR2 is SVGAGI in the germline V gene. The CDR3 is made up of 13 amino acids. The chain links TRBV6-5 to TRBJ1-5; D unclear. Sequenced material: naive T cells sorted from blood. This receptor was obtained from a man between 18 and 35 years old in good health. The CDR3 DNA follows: TGTGCCAGCAGTTTGTCAGCTTATCAGCCCCAGCATTTT. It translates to CASSLSAYQPQHF.